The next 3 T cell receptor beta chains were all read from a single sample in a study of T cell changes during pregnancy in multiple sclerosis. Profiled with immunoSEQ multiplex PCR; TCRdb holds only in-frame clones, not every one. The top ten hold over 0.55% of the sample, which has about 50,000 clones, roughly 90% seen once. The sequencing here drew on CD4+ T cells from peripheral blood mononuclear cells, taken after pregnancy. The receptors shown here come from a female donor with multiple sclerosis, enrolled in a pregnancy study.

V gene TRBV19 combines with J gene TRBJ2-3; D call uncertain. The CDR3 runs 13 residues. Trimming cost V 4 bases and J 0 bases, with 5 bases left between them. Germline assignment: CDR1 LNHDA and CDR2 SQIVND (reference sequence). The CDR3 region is CASSTPSTDTQYF. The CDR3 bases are TGTGCCAGTAGTACCCCTAGCACAGATACGCAGTATTTT.

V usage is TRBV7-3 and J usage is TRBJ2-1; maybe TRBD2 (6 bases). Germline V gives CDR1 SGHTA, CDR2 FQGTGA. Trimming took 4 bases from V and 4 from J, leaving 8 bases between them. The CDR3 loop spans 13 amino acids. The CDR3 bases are TGTGCCAGCAGCTCTAGCGTTTACAATGAGCAGTTCTTC. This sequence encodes CASSSSVYNEQFF.

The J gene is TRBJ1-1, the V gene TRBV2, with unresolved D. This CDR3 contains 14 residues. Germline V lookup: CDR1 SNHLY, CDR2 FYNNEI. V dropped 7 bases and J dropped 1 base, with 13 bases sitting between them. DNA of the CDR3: TGTGCCAGCAAACTTGCTATTGGGAACACTGAAGCTTTCTTT. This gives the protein CASKLAIGNTEAFF.